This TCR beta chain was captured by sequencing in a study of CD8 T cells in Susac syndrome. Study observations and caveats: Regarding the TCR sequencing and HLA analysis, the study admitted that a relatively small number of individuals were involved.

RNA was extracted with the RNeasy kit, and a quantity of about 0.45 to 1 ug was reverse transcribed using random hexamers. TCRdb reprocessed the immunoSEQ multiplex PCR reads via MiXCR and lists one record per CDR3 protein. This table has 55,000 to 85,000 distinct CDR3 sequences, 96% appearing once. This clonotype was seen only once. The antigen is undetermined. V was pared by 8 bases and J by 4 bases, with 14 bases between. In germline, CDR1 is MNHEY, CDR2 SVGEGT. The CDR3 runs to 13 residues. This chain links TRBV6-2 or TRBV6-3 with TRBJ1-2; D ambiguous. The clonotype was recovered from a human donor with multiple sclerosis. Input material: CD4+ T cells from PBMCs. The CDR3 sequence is CASVGDSGYGYTF. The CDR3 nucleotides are TGTGCCAGCGTCGGGGATTCGGGCTATGGCTACACCTTC.